Reported below is one TCR beta chain. The antigen is not known. Trimming left V 4 bases short and J 3 bases short, with 10 bases between. From germline, CDR1 is SGHTA and CDR2 FQGNSA. The CDR3 totals 14 residues. This sample stems from a study of CD8+CD57+ T cells in acquired aplastic anemia. Study summary: Recorded DNA amounts for sorted CD4+ and CD8+ cells had an average of approximately 3 ug.

Profiling of TCR beta VDJ combinations and CDR3 sequences used genomic DNA as template. Via MiXCR, TCRdb re-called the reads, giving one row per CDR3 protein. The sample has some 200,000 distinct CDR3 sequences; approximately 48% are singletons. Patients chosen for sequencing had shown CD8+CD57+ cell expansion by flow cytometry. Findings and limits, study-wide: There were twenty-nine CD8+ CDR3 sequences that occurred in both patients and controls.

Input material: sorted CD4+, CD8+, or CD8+CD57+ T cells (not recorded which) from PBMCs. This sequence was found in a human donor with aplastic anemia. This sequence joins TRBV7-2 and TRBJ1-5, with TRBD1 as a possible D gene (6 bases). The CDR3 coding sequence is TGTGCCAGCAGCTCCGGGACACTCAATCAGCCCCAGCATTTT. Residues: CASSSGTLNQPQHF. The whole variable domain, filled in from reference TRBV7-2 and TRBJ1-5, reads GAGVSQSPSNKVTEKGKDVELRCDPISGHTALYWYRQSLGQGLEFLIYFQGNSAPDKSGLPSDRFSAERTGGSVSTLTIQRTQQEDSAVYLCASSSGTLNQPQHFGDGTRLSIL.